The rows below give T cell receptor beta chains drawn from one sample of a study of T cell repertoires in cytomegalovirus infection. TCRdb used MiXCR to reprocess the reads, holding one entry per CDR3 protein. The sample contains 120,000 to 150,000 distinct CDR3 sequences, under 8% of which appear only once. Sequencing was performed on PBMCs. These receptor sequences come from a human donor in good health (CMV status not recorded). Some clones in this sample may be carry-over from other donors' samples. CDR3s include the opening cysteine and the closing phenylalanine or tryptophan. The D gene is left open where the match is weak. Clone size is given for some rows only: seen once, a few or many times, or a class if the clone is expanded.

abundance: many
v_gene: TRBV4-1
d_gene: TRBD2
j_gene: TRBJ2-3
len: 17
CDR3nt: TGCGCCAGCAGCCAAGGATACAGCGGGGGGATCACAGATACGCAGTATTTT
CDR3aa: CASSQGYSGGITDTQYF

abundance: once
v_gene: TRBV11-2
d_gene: .
j_gene: TRBJ2-3
len: 13
CDR3nt: TGTGCCAGCAGCCCCGCCTTTCGGTTGACGCAGTATTTT
CDR3aa: CASSPAFRLTQYF

abundance: many
v_gene: TRBV7-2
d_gene: .
j_gene: TRBJ2-5
len: 15
CDR3nt: TGTGCCAGCAGCGCGCGAGAGGGGGTCTGGGAGACCCAGTACTTC
CDR3aa: CASSAREGVWETQYF

abundance: many
v_gene: TRBV7-3
d_gene: TRBD2
j_gene: TRBJ2-1
len: 15
CDR3nt: TGTGCCAGCAGCTTAAAGCTAGCGGACCACAATGAGCAGTTCTTC
CDR3aa: CASSLKLADHNEQFF

abundance: few
v_gene: TRBV19
d_gene: .
j_gene: TRBJ1-1
len: 14
CDR3nt: TGTGCCAGTATCGACCCCGACCTGAACACTGAAGCTTTCTTT
CDR3aa: CASIDPDLNTEAFF

abundance: many
v_gene: TRBV28
d_gene: TRBD1
j_gene: TRBJ2-3
len: 17
CDR3nt: TGTGCCAGCAGTGTCCCGGGACAGGAATGGAGCACAGATACGCAGTATTTT
CDR3aa: CASSVPGQEWSTDTQYF

abundance: many
v_gene: TRBV5-4
d_gene: TRBD1
j_gene: TRBJ2-5
len: 14
CDR3nt: TGTGCCAGCAGCTTGAGGGCAGGGGGACAGACCCAGTACTTC
CDR3aa: CASSLRAGGQTQYF

abundance: .
v_gene: TRBV12-3/TRBV12-4
d_gene: .
j_gene: TRBJ2-7
len: 17
CDR3nt: TGTGCCAGCAGTTTAAGATTCAGGACCCATTCTCCCTACGAGCAGTACTTC
CDR3aa: CASSLRFRTHSPYEQYF

abundance: many
v_gene: TRBV7-9
d_gene: .
j_gene: TRBJ1-5
len: 16
CDR3nt: TGTGCCAGCAGCCCGGGGGATCGGACAAGTGCTCAGCCCCAGCATTTT
CDR3aa: CASSPGDRTSAQPQHF

abundance: many
v_gene: TRBV11-1
d_gene: TRBD1
j_gene: TRBJ2-1
len: 13
CDR3nt: TGTGCCAGCAGCTTGGGACAGCCCAATGAGCAGTTCTTC
CDR3aa: CASSLGQPNEQFF

abundance: many
v_gene: TRBV4-1
d_gene: TRBD1
j_gene: TRBJ2-7
len: 17
CDR3nt: TGCGCCAGCAGCCAAGAGGTGGGACAGGGAGGCTCCTACGAGCAGTACTTC
CDR3aa: CASSQEVGQGGSYEQYF

abundance: many
v_gene: TRBV6-1
d_gene: TRBD1
j_gene: TRBJ1-5
len: 17
CDR3nt: TGTGCCAGCAGTGAGCGGACAGGGATACGGGCCAATCAGCCCCAGCATTTT
CDR3aa: CASSERTGIRANQPQHF

abundance: .
v_gene: TRBV29-1
d_gene: .
j_gene: TRBJ1-1
len: 12
CDR3nt: TGCAGCGTAAACCGACTGGACACTGAAGCTTTCTTT
CDR3aa: CSVNRLDTEAFF

abundance: many
v_gene: TRBV11-2
d_gene: .
j_gene: TRBJ2-1
len: 14
CDR3nt: TGTGCCAGCAGCACACAGGGATCCTACAATGAGCAGTTCTTC
CDR3aa: CASSTQGSYNEQFF

abundance: .
v_gene: TRBV29-1
d_gene: TRBD1
j_gene: TRBJ1-1
len: 13
CDR3nt: TGCAGCGTTCCGGGACAGACAAACACTGAAGCTTTCTTT
CDR3aa: CSVPGQTNTEAFF

abundance: few
v_gene: TRBV20-1
d_gene: .
j_gene: TRBJ2-5
len: 10
CDR3nt: TGCAGTGCTAGCCAAGAGACCCAGTACTTC
CDR3aa: CSASQETQYF

abundance: many
v_gene: TRBV6-1
d_gene: .
j_gene: TRBJ2-1
len: 13
CDR3nt: TGTGCCAGCAGTGATAGGAGCTTTTTTGAGCAGTTCTTC
CDR3aa: CASSDRSFFEQFF

abundance: many
v_gene: TRBV7-2
d_gene: .
j_gene: TRBJ2-7
len: 13
CDR3nt: TGTGCCAGCAGCACACAGGGCCGGTACGAGCAGTACTTC
CDR3aa: CASSTQGRYEQYF

abundance: .
v_gene: TRBV7-2
d_gene: TRBD1
j_gene: TRBJ1-2
len: 15
CDR3nt: TGTGCCAGCAGCTCCCGGACAGGGGGTAACTATGGCTACACCTTC
CDR3aa: CASSSRTGGNYGYTF

abundance: few
v_gene: TRBV5-6
d_gene: .
j_gene: TRBJ2-5
len: 16
CDR3nt: TGTGCCAGCAGCTTACACGCGCCCGGCCCCCAAGAGACCCAGTACTTC
CDR3aa: CASSLHAPGPQETQYF

abundance: many
v_gene: TRBV5-6
d_gene: TRBD2
j_gene: TRBJ2-5
len: 18
CDR3nt: TGTGCCAGCAGACGGGGACTAGCGGGGGGGCCCACCCAAGAGACCCAGTACTTC
CDR3aa: CASRRGLAGGPTQETQYF

abundance: many
v_gene: TRBV19
d_gene: .
j_gene: TRBJ2-7
len: 15
CDR3nt: TGTGCCAGTAGTATCGGTGGGGGGCTCTCCTACGAGCAGTACTTC
CDR3aa: CASSIGGGLSYEQYF

abundance: few
v_gene: TRBV7-2
d_gene: TRBD2
j_gene: TRBJ2-7
len: 16
CDR3nt: TGTGCCAGCAGCCAAGGATTGGGGACTAGTAAGTACGAGCAGTACTTC
CDR3aa: CASSQGLGTSKYEQYF

abundance: .
v_gene: TRBV6-2/TRBV6-3
d_gene: TRBD1
j_gene: TRBJ2-7
len: 15
CDR3nt: TGTGCCAGCAGCCCAGCGGGACAGGGGGCGCGTGAGCAGTACTTC
CDR3aa: CASSPAGQGAREQYF

abundance: many
v_gene: TRBV6-2/TRBV6-3
d_gene: .
j_gene: TRBJ1-6
len: 16
CDR3nt: TGTGCCAGCAGTTACGGTCAGGACTTAAGGGGTTCACCCCTCCACTTT
CDR3aa: CASSYGQDLRGSPLHF

abundance: many
v_gene: TRBV7-9
d_gene: .
j_gene: TRBJ1-5
len: 13
CDR3nt: TGTGCCAGCAGCTTAGCCACCCATCAGCCCCAGCATTTT
CDR3aa: CASSLATHQPQHF

abundance: few
v_gene: TRBV24-1
d_gene: TRBD1
j_gene: TRBJ1-5
len: 16
CDR3nt: TGTGCCACCAGTCCAGAAAACAGGGGGCCGGGGCCGGCCCAGCATTTT
CDR3aa: CATSPENRGPGPAQHF

abundance: many
v_gene: TRBV7-9
d_gene: TRBD1
j_gene: TRBJ1-4
len: 18
CDR3nt: TGTGCCAGCAGCTTAGAAGTCCAGGGGGGAGCAACTAATGAAAAACTGTTTTTT
CDR3aa: CASSLEVQGGATNEKLFF

abundance: many
v_gene: TRBV6-1
d_gene: .
j_gene: TRBJ2-2
len: 14
CDR3nt: TGTGCCAGCAGTCCGGAGCCACCGGCCGGGGAGCTGTTTTTT
CDR3aa: CASSPEPPAGELFF

abundance: few
v_gene: TRBV28
d_gene: .
j_gene: TRBJ2-7
len: 12
CDR3nt: TGTGCCAGCAGCGACGGTTTCTACGAGCAGTACTTC
CDR3aa: CASSDGFYEQYF

abundance: many
v_gene: TRBV28
d_gene: .
j_gene: TRBJ1-1
len: 12
CDR3nt: TGTGCCAGCATCCCCGCGGGGGCGAGAGCTTTCTTT
CDR3aa: CASIPAGARAFF

abundance: .
v_gene: TRBV20-1
d_gene: .
j_gene: TRBJ1-4
len: 14
CDR3nt: TGCAGTGCTTCCGAAGGGGGGGATAATGAAAAACTGTTTTTT
CDR3aa: CSASEGGDNEKLFF

abundance: many
v_gene: TRBV7-8
d_gene: TRBD1
j_gene: TRBJ2-7
len: 16
CDR3nt: TGTGCCAGCAGCCATCGAAACAGGGGAACGCCCTACGAGCAGTACTTC
CDR3aa: CASSHRNRGTPYEQYF

abundance: many
v_gene: TRBV7-2
d_gene: TRBD2
j_gene: TRBJ2-1
len: 17
CDR3nt: TGTGCCAGCAGCTTAGAAGGGCGGGGGGGGCCCTACAATGAGCAGTTCTTC
CDR3aa: CASSLEGRGGPYNEQFF

abundance: .
v_gene: TRBV5-6
d_gene: .
j_gene: TRBJ1-1
len: 13
CDR3nt: TGTGCCAGCGCCCGGGGGTCCGCGACTGAAGCTTTCTTT
CDR3aa: CASARGSATEAFF

abundance: .
v_gene: TRBV20-1
d_gene: TRBD1
j_gene: TRBJ2-7
len: 12
CDR3nt: TGCAGTGCTAGACAGGGGGCGCGGGAGCAGTACTTC
CDR3aa: CSARQGAREQYF

abundance: many
v_gene: TRBV6-2/TRBV6-3
d_gene: TRBD1
j_gene: TRBJ1-2
len: 17
CDR3nt: TGTGCCAGCAGACCCCTCCTACAGGGGACGGTCGACTATGGCTACACCTTC
CDR3aa: CASRPLLQGTVDYGYTF

abundance: many
v_gene: TRBV29-1
d_gene: TRBD2
j_gene: TRBJ2-1
len: 14
CDR3nt: TGCAGCGCTGGGACTAGCGGGGTCCCCAATGAGCAGTTCTTC
CDR3aa: CSAGTSGVPNEQFF

abundance: .
v_gene: TRBV28
d_gene: .
j_gene: TRBJ2-5
len: 12
CDR3nt: TGTGCCAGCAGTTTAATGTTTGGGACCCAGTACTTC
CDR3aa: CASSLMFGTQYF

abundance: .
v_gene: TRBV29-1
d_gene: .
j_gene: TRBJ2-3
len: 13
CDR3nt: TGCAGCGTTGAGACGAACCCGACAGATACGCAGTATTTT
CDR3aa: CSVETNPTDTQYF

abundance: many
v_gene: TRBV12-3/TRBV12-4
d_gene: TRBD1
j_gene: TRBJ2-7
len: 14
CDR3nt: TGTGCCAGCAGTTTCCGTGACAGGGACTACGAGCAGTACTTC
CDR3aa: CASSFRDRDYEQYF

abundance: .
v_gene: TRBV20-1
d_gene: TRBD1
j_gene: TRBJ1-1
len: 14
CDR3nt: TGCAGAGCTAGAGGACAGGGACAGAACACTGAAGCTTTCTTT
CDR3aa: CRARGQGQNTEAFF

abundance: many
v_gene: TRBV6-5
d_gene: .
j_gene: TRBJ1-4
len: 15
CDR3nt: TGTGCCAGCAGTTACTCTCTTGGGCCAGAGGAAAAACTGTTTTTT
CDR3aa: CASSYSLGPEEKLFF

abundance: many
v_gene: TRBV5-6
d_gene: .
j_gene: TRBJ1-1
len: 14
CDR3nt: TGTGCCAGCAGCTTGGTTGGGAAGAACACTGAAGCTTTCTTT
CDR3aa: CASSLVGKNTEAFF

abundance: many
v_gene: TRBV7-2
d_gene: .
j_gene: TRBJ2-2
len: 14
CDR3nt: TGTGCCAGCAGCTTTAAGCGGAACACCGGGGAGCTGTTTTTT
CDR3aa: CASSFKRNTGELFF

abundance: many
v_gene: TRBV7-2
d_gene: .
j_gene: TRBJ1-5
len: 14
CDR3nt: TGTGCCAGCAGCCCTAGTTCGGGGAATCAGCCCCAGCATTTT
CDR3aa: CASSPSSGNQPQHF

abundance: many
v_gene: TRBV7-8
d_gene: .
j_gene: TRBJ2-3
len: 15
CDR3nt: TGTGCCAGCAGCCGGACCTGGGGGAGGACAGATACGCAGTATTTT
CDR3aa: CASSRTWGRTDTQYF

abundance: many
v_gene: TRBV7-8
d_gene: .
j_gene: TRBJ2-2
len: 16
CDR3nt: TGTGCCAGCAGCTTAGGCAGCCTAGGGAACACCGGGGAGCTGTTTTTT
CDR3aa: CASSLGSLGNTGELFF

abundance: many
v_gene: TRBV20-1
d_gene: .
j_gene: TRBJ1-3
len: 14
CDR3nt: TGCAGTGCAACTACGACAGGCTCTGGAAACACCATATATTTT
CDR3aa: CSATTTGSGNTIYF

abundance: many
v_gene: TRBV19
d_gene: .
j_gene: TRBJ2-7
len: 15
CDR3nt: TGTGCCAGTAGTATTGGCCGCCTCGTCTCCTACGAGCAGTACTTC
CDR3aa: CASSIGRLVSYEQYF

abundance: many
v_gene: TRBV15
d_gene: .
j_gene: TRBJ1-5
len: 14
CDR3nt: TGTGCCACCAGCAGAGCCCGGTTGGAGGAGGCCCAGCATTTT
CDR3aa: CATSRARLEEAQHF

abundance: few
v_gene: TRBV5-6
d_gene: TRBD1
j_gene: TRBJ2-7
len: 15
CDR3nt: TGTGCCAGCAGCTTGATGGGACAGGGAAGCTACGAGCAGTACTTC
CDR3aa: CASSLMGQGSYEQYF

abundance: .
v_gene: TRBV10-3
d_gene: TRBD1
j_gene: TRBJ1-4
len: 14
CDR3nt: TGTGCCATTAACCCTGGACAGGGGAATGAAAAACTGTTTTTT
CDR3aa: CAINPGQGNEKLFF